Each of the 10 T cell receptor beta chains below was sequenced from the same sample in a study of blood T cell repertoires in COVID-19. Assay: immunoSEQ multiplex PCR; the TCRdb copy retains only in-frame clones and omits some. The sample has about 160,000 clones; approximately 82% are singletons. The sequenced sample consisted of peripheral blood. The receptors shown here come from an elderly woman with acute or convalescent COVID-19.

In this sample, this clone turned up once. The J gene is TRBJ2-7, the V gene TRBV28; 7 nucleotides line up with TRBD1. Germline trimming cut 6 bases from V and 4 bases from J; bases unmatched to any gene: 12. The CDR3 contains 15 residues. Germline loops: CDR1 MDHEN, CDR2 SYDVKM. The DNA of the CDR3 is TGTGCCAGCAGGATCCTGGGACAGTCGACTTACGAGCAGTACTTC. This sequence encodes CASRILGQSTYEQYF.

This clone was detected only a few times. The chain's CDR3 is CASSEHGGGKDEQFF. CDR3 nucleotide sequence: TGCGCCAGCAGTGAGCACGGGGGGGGGAAAGATGAGCAGTTCTTC. V and J are TRBV10-2 and TRBJ2-1; 8 bases map to TRBD2. V was pared by 2 bases and J by 8 bases, with 8 bases of the junction left unmatched. Germline loops: CDR1 WSHSY, CDR2 SAAADI. This CDR3 has 15 residues.

The V call is TRBV30, the J call TRBJ1-1, with D possibly TRBD1 on 5 matching bases. CDR1 and CDR2 (germline): GTSNPN, SVGIG (reference sequence). The CDR3 runs 13 residues. With 2 bases removed from V and 1 base from J, the gap between germline ends came to 8 bases. The DNA of the CDR3 is TGTGCCTGGAGTCAGGGTGGGAACACTGAAGCTTTCTTT. Amino acids: CAWSQGGNTEAFF.

The V and J genes are TRBV6-5 and TRBJ1-1, with 9 nucleotides matching TRBD1. CDR1 is MNHEY and CDR2 is SVGAGI in the germline V gene. This CDR3 has 14 residues. V gave up 7 bases and J gave up 4 bases; unmatched junction bases: 7. CDR3 DNA: TGTGCCAGCAAATGGGGACAGGGAGGCACTGAAGCTTTCTTT. It yields the protein CASKWGQGGTEAFF.

J is TRBJ2-7 and V is TRBV3-1 (or the pseudogene TRBV3-2), with 8 bases that match TRBD2. The CDR3 sequence is 14 residues long. V was clipped by 4 bases and J by 2 bases; unmatched bases: 4. Germline V CDR1 and CDR2: LGHDT, YNNKEL (reference sequence). CDR3 amino acids: CASSLTSGTYEQYF. CDR3 DNA sequence: TGTGCCAGCAGCCTCACTAGCGGTACCTACGAGCAGTACTTC.

J is TRBJ1-1 and V is TRBV19; D remains ambiguous. V was pared by 1 base and J by 0 bases, with 12 bases between. The V gene's germline CDR1 is LNHDA and CDR2 SQIVND (reference sequence). This CDR3 is built from 16 residues. CDR3 residues: CASSIVSRRVNTEAFF. The DNA of the CDR3 is TGTGCCAGTAGTATAGTTTCACGGAGAGTGAACACTGAAGCTTTCTTT. Looking up the rest from reference TRBV19 and TRBJ1-1 gives the full variable domain: DGGITQSPKYLFRKEGQNVTLSCEQNLNHDAMYWYRQDPGQGLRLIYYSQIVNDFQKGDIAEGYSVSREKKESFPLTVTSAQKNPTAFYLCASSIVSRRVNTEAFFGQGTRLTVV.

This chain connects TRBV5-1 to TRBJ2-5; D perhaps matches TRBD2 (6 bases). The CDR3 runs 11 residues. V was trimmed by 4 bases and J by 5 bases, leaving 6 bases between them. In germline, CDR1 is SGHRS, CDR2 YFSETQ. CDR3 in amino acids: CASSRGETQYF. CDR3 nucleotide sequence: TGCGCCAGCAGCCGGGGGGAGACCCAGTACTTC.

This clone was counted once. The gene calls are TRBV7-7 and TRBJ2-3; no definite D call. Germline V gene lookup returns CDR1 SSHAT and CDR2 FNYEAQ (reference sequence). V lost 7 bases, J lost 4 bases, and 15 bases lay in between. CDR3 size: 14 residues. CDR3 sequence: CASTPTPTADTQYF. The DNA of the CDR3 is TGTGCCAGCACCCCGACACCTACCGCAGATACGCAGTATTTT.

The rearrangement links TRBV13 to TRBJ1-2; D uncertain. This CDR3 comprises 14 residues. V lost 1 base and J lost 2, with 8 bases in between. CDR1 and CDR2 (germline): PRHDT, FYEKMQ (reference sequence). The CDR3 here is CASSLEAGNYGYTF. In nucleotides, the CDR3 is TGTGCCAGCAGCTTAGAGGCGGGGAACTATGGCTACACCTTC.

The V and J genes are TRBV5-1 and TRBJ2-3, with 10 bases identical to TRBD2. The CDR3 contains 16 residues. V lost 2 bases to trimming and J lost 2 bases; unmatched junction nucleotides: 5. The germline gives CDR1 SGHRS, CDR2 YFSETQ. The CDR3 region is CASSFRTSGVTDTQYF. The CDR3 DNA reads as TGCGCCAGCAGCTTCAGGACTAGCGGAGTCACAGATACGCAGTATTTT.